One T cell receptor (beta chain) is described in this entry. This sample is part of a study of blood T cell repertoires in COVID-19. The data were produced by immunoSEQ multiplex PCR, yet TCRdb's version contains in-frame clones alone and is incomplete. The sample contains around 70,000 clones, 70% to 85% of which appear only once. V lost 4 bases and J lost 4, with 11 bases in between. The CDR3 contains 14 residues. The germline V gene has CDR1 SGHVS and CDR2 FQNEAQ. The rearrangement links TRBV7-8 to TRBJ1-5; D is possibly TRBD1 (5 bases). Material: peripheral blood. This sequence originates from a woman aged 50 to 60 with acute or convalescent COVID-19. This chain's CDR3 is CASSYQGRNQPQHF. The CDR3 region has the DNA TGTGCCAGCAGCTATCAGGGTCGGAATCAGCCCCAGCATTTT.